The rows below give T cell receptor beta chains drawn from one sample of a study of PD-L1 blockade in urothelial cancer. Clones were read by immunoSEQ multiplex PCR, and TCRdb kept only the in-frame ones, dropping some. Of more than 45,000 clones in the sample, 75% were seen once. Sequencing was performed on PBMCs, taken around atezolizumab (anti-PD-L1) treatment. These receptors all come from a man in his 70s with urothelial cancer. Each CDR3 is given with its conserved first and last residue. Fields, in order: J gene, D gene, clone size, V gene, CDR3 protein. The D gene is left open where the match is weak. Part of the rows lack a size; the others show once, few, many or a class for expanded clones.

TRBJ1-4 | TRBD1 | few | TRBV25-1 | CASSELMGQGREKLFF
TRBJ2-7 | TRBD2 | . | TRBV11-1 | CASSSGLAGGRENEQYF
TRBJ2-2 | TRBD1 | . | TRBV18 | CASSPRQGAAGELFF
TRBJ2-6 | . | once | TRBV5-4 | CASSLVGSGANVLTF
TRBJ2-3 | . | . | TRBV4-3 | CASSQKGGRRKLEDTQYF
TRBJ2-7 | TRBD2 | . | TRBV6-4 | CASRGLAGKFITYEQYF
TRBJ1-1 | . | . | TRBV5-1 | CASSLIGALRDEAFF
TRBJ1-3 | . | . | TRBV9 | CASSVGDSGNTIYF
TRBJ2-3 | . | . | TRBV10-3 | CAISESTSTDTQYF
TRBJ1-5 | . | . | TRBV6-6 | CASSYYRNSNQPQHF
TRBJ2-5 | TRBD2 | . | TRBV7-2 | CASSLATSGGAWSPRGTQYF
TRBJ1-1 | . | . | TRBV7-3 | CASSLSVNTEAFF
TRBJ2-7 | TRBD1 | few | TRBV13 | CASSLGDRASYEQYF
TRBJ1-1 | . | few | TRBV6-1 | CASSVLHTEAFF
TRBJ2-3 | TRBD2 | . | TRBV19 | CACSVGSGGTDTQYF
TRBJ1-1 | . | . | TRBV18 | CASSLDGGQEAFF
TRBJ2-7 | . | . | TRBV12-5 | CASGLETVQYF
TRBJ2-3 | TRBD2 | . | TRBV6-6 | CASRAIAGGRTDTQYF
TRBJ1-2 | . | few | TRBV9 | CASTREAYGYTF
TRBJ2-2 | TRBD2 | . | TRBV7-2 | CASSLAPPGRGGTGELFF
TRBJ1-4 | TRBD1 | . | TRBV6-5 | CASSWGTENEKLFF
TRBJ1-3 | TRBD1 | . | TRBV5-1 | CASSPEGGLSGNTIYF
TRBJ2-1 | . | . | TRBV5-4 | CASSLAPDSSYNEQFF
TRBJ1-2 | . | . | TRBV6-1 | CASSESGGLGYTF
TRBJ2-1 | . | . | TRBV6-5 | CASSYSQTSAKFF
TRBJ2-7 | . | . | TRBV18 | CASSSPLRAYEQYF
TRBJ2-7 | TRBD1 | . | TRBV27 | CASRTRQGVYEQYF
TRBJ2-1 | . | . | TRBV18 | CASSPTDSYNEQFF
TRBJ1-1 | . | many | TRBV11-1 | CASSFAGANTEAFF
TRBJ1-1 | TRBD1 | . | TRBV28 | CASIPPGTGKAEAFF
TRBJ1-1 | . | . | TRBV5-1 | CASSSRGNTEAFF
TRBJ1-5 | . | . | TRBV7-2 | CASSLERNSNQPQHF
TRBJ1-3 | . | . | TRBV4-1 | CASSPISGNTIYF
TRBJ2-7 | . | . | TRBV4-1 | CASSQVQQGGYEQYF
TRBJ2-3 | TRBD2 | . | TRBV19 | CASSTLLAGSGRDTQYF
TRBJ1-1 | . | . | TRBV2 | CASRGGTVNTEAFF